Listed here are 6 T cell receptor beta chains from one sample, sequenced in a study of PD-1 blockade in mismatch repair-deficient tumors. Repertoires were generated with immunoSEQ multiplex PCR, while TCRdb's copy carries only in-frame clones and drops some. The table records about 130,000 clones, 88% of them present only once. The sequencing used peripheral blood, collected just over 70 weeks after starting pembrolizumab. These receptors all come from an adult with mismatch repair-deficient cancer.

The sample holds a few counts of this clone. This chain links TRBV21-1 with TRBJ2-1; the table's D call TRBD1 went unverified against the DNA. TRBV21-1 is an annotated pseudogene. The CDR3 is 13 amino acids. The CDR3 coding sequence is TGTGCCAGCAGCAAGGGGAAGGGGAATGAGCAGTTCTTC. Residues: CASSKGKGNEQFF.

J is TRBJ2-3 and V is TRBV2; possible D gene TRBD1, 5 bases. CDR1 is SNHLY and CDR2 is FYNNEI in the germline V gene. The CDR3 is 15 residues long. Between the trimmed V and J ends, which lost 6 bases and 1 base, there was a span of 14 bases. The CDR3 here is CASRARGFGTDTQYF. The DNA of the CDR3 is TGTGCCAGCAGAGCTAGGGGTTTCGGCACAGATACGCAGTATTTT.

CDR3 amino acids: CASSYLTVGYEQYF. For the CDR3, the DNA is TGTGCCAGCAGCTACCTGACAGTAGGGTACGAGCAGTACTTC. This sequence joins TRBV5-6 and TRBJ2-7, with D possibly matching TRBD1 (5 bases). V lost 3 bases, J lost 4 bases, and 14 bases lay in between. CDR3 length equals 14 residues. Germline V gene data show CDR1 as SGHDT and CDR2 as YYEEEE.

The chain employs TRBV4-1 and TRBJ2-7, with D maybe TRBD1 (6 bases). Trimming shortened V by 0 bases and J by 5 bases, and 11 bases separated the two germline ends. The CDR3 length is 14 residues. Germline V gives CDR1 MGHRA, CDR2 YSYEKL. DNA of the CDR3: TGCGCCAGCAGCCAAGATCCAGGGGTCAACGAGCAGTACTTC. Translating gives CASSQDPGVNEQYF.

The chain recombines TRBV5-1 with TRBJ1-2, with D hard to call. This CDR3 is built from 12 residues. The germline gives CDR1 SGHRS, CDR2 YFSETQ. The germline V and J ends were trimmed by 0 bases and 6 bases, with 6 bases remaining between them. The CDR3 is CASSLDNHGYTF. The CDR3 DNA follows: TGCGCCAGCAGCTTGGACAATCATGGCTACACCTTC.

The V gene is TRBV5-1, the J gene TRBJ2-3, with D possibly matching TRBD2 (6 bases). Per germline, CDR1 SGHRS and CDR2 YFSETQ. This CDR3 is 13 amino acids long. V was clipped by 4 bases and J by 4 bases, with 10 bases between them. As DNA, the CDR3 is TGCGCCAGCAGCCTACCTAGCGCAGATACGCAGTATTTT. Protein: CASSLPSADTQYF. Based on the CDR3 plus reference TRBV5-1 and TRBJ2-3, the full variable domain is KAGVTQTPRYLIKTRGQQVTLSCSPISGHRSVSWYQQTPGQGLQFLFEYFSETQRNKGNFPGRFSGRQFSNSRSEMNVSTLELGDSALYLCASSLPSADTQYFGPGTRLTVL.